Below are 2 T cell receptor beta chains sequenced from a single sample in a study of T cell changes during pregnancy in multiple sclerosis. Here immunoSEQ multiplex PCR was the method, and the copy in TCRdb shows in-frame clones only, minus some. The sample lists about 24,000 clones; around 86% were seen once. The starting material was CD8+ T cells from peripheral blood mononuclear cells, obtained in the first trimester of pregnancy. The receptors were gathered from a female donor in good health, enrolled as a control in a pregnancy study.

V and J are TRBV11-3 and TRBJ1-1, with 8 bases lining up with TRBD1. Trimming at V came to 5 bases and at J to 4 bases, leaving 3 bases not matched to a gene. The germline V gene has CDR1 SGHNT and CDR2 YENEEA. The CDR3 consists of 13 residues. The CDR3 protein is CASSPTGGTEAFF. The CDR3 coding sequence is TGTGCCAGCAGCCCCACAGGGGGCACTGAAGCTTTCTTT.

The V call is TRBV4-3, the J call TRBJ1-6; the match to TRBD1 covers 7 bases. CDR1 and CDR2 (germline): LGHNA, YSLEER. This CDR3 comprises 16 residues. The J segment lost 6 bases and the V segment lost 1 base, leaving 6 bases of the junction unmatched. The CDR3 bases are TGCGCCAGCAGCCAAGGGGACAGACAACTTAATTCACCCCTCCACTTT. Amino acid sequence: CASSQGDRQLNSPLHF.